This T cell receptor beta chain originates from a study of T cell repertoires in cytomegalovirus infection. Study background: It can be stated that public TCR beta signatures indicated CMV infection as well as a matching HLA type.

For this clonotype: Its antigen is not identified.

TCRdb analysed the reads with MiXCR anew, one entry per CDR3 protein. The sample includes around 570,000 distinct CDR3 sequences, roughly 43% of them seen just once. CDR3 length: 15 residues. V was pared by 0 bases and J by 3 bases, with 12 bases between. CDR1 and CDR2 from the germline V gene are MGHDK and SYGVNS. The starting material was cultured PBMCs, obtained from culture after CMV antigen stimulation. V usage is TRBV25-1 and J usage is TRBJ2-7; tentative D call: TRBD1 (5 bases). The receptor was isolated from a human donor in good health (CMV status not recorded). Some clones in this sample may be carry-over from other donors' samples. In DNA, the CDR3 is TGTGCCAGCAGTGAATATTCAGGGTACGGCTACGAGCAGTACTTC. This translates into CASSEYSGYGYEQYF.